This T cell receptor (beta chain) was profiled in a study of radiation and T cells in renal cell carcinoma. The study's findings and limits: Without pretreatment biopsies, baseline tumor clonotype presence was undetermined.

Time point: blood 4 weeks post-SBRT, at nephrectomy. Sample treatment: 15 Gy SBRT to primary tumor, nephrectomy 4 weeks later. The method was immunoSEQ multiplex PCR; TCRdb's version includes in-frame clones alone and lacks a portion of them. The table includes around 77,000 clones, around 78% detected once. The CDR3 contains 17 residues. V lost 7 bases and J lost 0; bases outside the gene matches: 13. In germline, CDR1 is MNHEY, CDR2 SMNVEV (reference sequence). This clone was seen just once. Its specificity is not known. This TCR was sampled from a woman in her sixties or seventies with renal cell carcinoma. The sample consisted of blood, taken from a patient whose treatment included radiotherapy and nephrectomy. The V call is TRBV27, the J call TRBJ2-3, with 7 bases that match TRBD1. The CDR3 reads CASTPGDSFTSTDTQYF. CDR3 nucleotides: TGTGCCAGCACCCCCGGGGACAGCTTCACTAGCACAGATACGCAGTATTTT.